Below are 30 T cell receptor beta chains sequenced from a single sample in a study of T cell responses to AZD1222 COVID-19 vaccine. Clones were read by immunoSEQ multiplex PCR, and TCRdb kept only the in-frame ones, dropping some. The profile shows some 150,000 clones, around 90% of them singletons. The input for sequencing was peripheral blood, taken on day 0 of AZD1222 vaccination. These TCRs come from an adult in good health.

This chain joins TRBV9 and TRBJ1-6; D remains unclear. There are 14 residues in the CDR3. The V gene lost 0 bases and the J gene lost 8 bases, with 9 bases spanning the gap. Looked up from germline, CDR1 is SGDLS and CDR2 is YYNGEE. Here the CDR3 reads CASSVESRDSPLHF. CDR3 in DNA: TGTGCCAGCAGCGTAGAGAGCCGTGATTCACCCCTCCACTTT.

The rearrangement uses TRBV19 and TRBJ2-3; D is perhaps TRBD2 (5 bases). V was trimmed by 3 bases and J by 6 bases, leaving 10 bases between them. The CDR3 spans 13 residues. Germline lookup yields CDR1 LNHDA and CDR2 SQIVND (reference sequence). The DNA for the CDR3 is TGTGCCAGTAGTATCGGGGATATTGATACGCAGTATTTT. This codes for CASSIGDIDTQYF.

CDR3 in amino acids: CASSPDRRTDTQYF. As DNA, the CDR3 is TGTGCCAGCAGTCCCGACAGGCGCACAGATACGCAGTATTTT. The rearrangement links TRBV27 to TRBJ2-3; a possible D gene is TRBD1 (6 bases). Per the germline V gene, CDR1 is MNHEY and CDR2 is SMNVEV (reference sequence). The V and J ends lost 5 bases and 1 base respectively, with 10 bases between them. CDR3 length equals 14 residues.

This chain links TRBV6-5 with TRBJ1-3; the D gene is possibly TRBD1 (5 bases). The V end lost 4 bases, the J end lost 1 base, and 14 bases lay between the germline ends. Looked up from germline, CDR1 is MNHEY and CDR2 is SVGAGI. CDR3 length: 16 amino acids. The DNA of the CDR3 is TGTGCCAGCAGTTCTCCACGATCAGGGTCTGGAAACACCATATATTTT. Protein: CASSSPRSGSGNTIYF.

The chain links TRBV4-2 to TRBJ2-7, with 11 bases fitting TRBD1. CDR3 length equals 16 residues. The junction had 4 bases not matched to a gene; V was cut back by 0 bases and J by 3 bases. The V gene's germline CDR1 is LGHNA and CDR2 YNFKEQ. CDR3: CASSQEGTGGGYEQYF. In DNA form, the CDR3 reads TGTGCCAGCAGCCAAGAAGGGACAGGGGGTGGCTACGAGCAGTACTTC.

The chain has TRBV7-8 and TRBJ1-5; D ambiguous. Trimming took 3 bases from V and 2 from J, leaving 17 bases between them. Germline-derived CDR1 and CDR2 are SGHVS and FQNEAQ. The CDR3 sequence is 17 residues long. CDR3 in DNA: TGTGCCAGCAGCTTTTTGGGCACGGGCGACGGCAATCAGCCCCAGCATTTT. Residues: CASSFLGTGDGNQPQHF. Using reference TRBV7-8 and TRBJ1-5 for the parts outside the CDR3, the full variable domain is GAGVSQSPRYKVAKRGQDVALRCDPISGHVSLFWYQQALGQGPEFLTYFQNEAQLDKSGLPSDRFFAERPEGSVSTLKIQRTQQEDSAVYLCASSFLGTGDGNQPQHFGDGTRLSIL.

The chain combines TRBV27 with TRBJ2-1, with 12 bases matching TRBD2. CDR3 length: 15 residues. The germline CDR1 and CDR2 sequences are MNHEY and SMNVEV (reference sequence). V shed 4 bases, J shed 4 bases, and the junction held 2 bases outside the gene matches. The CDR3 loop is CASSWTSGTYNEQFF. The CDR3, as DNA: TGTGCCAGCAGTTGGACTAGCGGGACATACAATGAGCAGTTCTTC.

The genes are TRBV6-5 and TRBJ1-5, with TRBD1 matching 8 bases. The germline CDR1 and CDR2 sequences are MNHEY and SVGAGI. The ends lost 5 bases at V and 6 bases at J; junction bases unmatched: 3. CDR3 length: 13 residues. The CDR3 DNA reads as TGTGCCAGCAGTCCTCAGGGGGCTCAGCCCCAGCATTTT. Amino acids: CASSPQGAQPQHF.

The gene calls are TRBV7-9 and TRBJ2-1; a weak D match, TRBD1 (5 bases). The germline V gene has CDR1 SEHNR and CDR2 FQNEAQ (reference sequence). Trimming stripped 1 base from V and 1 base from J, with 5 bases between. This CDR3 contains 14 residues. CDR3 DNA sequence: TGTGCCAGCAGCTTAGACAGGTCCTACAATGAGCAGTTCTTC. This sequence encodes CASSLDRSYNEQFF.

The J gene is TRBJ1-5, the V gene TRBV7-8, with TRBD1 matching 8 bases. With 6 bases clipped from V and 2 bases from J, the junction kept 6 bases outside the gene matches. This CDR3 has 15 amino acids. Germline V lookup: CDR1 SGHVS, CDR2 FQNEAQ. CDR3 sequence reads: CASSWDRLGNQPQHF. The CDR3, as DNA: TGTGCCAGCAGTTGGGACAGGTTGGGCAATCAGCCCCAGCATTTT.

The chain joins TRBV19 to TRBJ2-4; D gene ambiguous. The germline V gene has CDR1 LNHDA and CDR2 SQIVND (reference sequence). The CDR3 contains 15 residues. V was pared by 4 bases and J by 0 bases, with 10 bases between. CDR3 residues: CASSTLLLAKNIQYF. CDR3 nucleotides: TGTGCCAGTAGTACCCTCCTTTTAGCCAAAAACATTCAGTACTTC.

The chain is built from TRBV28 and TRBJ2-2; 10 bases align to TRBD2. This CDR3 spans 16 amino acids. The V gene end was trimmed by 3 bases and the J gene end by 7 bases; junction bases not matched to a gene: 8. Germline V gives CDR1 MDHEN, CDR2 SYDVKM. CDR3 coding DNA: TGTGCCAGCAGTTTTTGGGGGCTAGCGGGAGTCGGGGAGCTGTTTTTT. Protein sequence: CASSFWGLAGVGELFF.

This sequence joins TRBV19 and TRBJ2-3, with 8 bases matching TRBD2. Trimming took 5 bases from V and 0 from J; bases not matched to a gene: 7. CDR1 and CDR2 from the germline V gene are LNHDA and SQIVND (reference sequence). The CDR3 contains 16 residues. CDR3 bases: TGTGCCAGTAGTGTTGCGAGCGGGAGCAGCACAGATACGCAGTATTTT. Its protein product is CASSVASGSSTDTQYF.

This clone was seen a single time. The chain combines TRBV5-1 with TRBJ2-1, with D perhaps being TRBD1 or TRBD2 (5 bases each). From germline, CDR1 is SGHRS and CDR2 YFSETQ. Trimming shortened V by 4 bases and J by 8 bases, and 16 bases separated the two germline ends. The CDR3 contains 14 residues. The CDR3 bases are TGCGCCAGCAGCCTTGGGGACGAGCATGATGAGCAGTTCTTC. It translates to CASSLGDEHDEQFF.

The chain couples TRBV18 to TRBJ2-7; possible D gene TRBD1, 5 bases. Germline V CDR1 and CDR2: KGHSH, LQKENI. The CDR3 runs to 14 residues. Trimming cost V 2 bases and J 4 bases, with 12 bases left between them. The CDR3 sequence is CASSPSAGRYEQYF. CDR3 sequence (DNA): TGTGCCAGCTCACCATCGGCAGGGCGATACGAGCAGTACTTC.

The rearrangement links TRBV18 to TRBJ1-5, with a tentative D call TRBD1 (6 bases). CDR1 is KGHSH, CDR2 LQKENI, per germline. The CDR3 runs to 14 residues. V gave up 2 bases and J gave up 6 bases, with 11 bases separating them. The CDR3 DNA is TGTGCCAGCTCACCAGAGGCAGGGGTTCAGCCCCAGCATTTT. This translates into CASSPEAGVQPQHF.

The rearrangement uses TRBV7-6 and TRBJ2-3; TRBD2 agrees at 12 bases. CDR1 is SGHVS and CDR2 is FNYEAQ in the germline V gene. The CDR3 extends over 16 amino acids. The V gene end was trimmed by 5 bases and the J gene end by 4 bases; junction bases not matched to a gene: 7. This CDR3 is CASSQVLAGGADTQYF. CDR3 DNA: TGTGCCAGCAGCCAGGTCCTAGCGGGAGGGGCAGATACGCAGTATTTT.

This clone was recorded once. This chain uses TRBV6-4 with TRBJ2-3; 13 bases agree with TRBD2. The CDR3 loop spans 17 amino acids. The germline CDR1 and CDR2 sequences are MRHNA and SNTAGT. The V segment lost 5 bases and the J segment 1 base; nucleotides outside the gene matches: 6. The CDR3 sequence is CASSTYGTSGGTDTQYF. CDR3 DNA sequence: TGTGCCAGCAGTACCTACGGGACTAGCGGGGGCACAGATACGCAGTATTTT.

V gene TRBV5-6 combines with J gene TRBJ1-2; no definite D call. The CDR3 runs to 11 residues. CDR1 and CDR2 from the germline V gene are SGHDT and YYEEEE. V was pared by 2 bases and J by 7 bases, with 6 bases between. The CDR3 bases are TGTGCCAGCAGCTTAGGACCTGGCTACACCTTC. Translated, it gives CASSLGPGYTF.

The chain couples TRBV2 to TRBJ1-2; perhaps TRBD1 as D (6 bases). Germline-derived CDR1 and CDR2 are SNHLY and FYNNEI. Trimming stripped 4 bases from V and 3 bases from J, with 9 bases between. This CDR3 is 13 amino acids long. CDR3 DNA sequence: TGTGCCAGCAGTGCGGACAGTTACTATGGCTACACCTTC. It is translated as CASSADSYYGYTF.

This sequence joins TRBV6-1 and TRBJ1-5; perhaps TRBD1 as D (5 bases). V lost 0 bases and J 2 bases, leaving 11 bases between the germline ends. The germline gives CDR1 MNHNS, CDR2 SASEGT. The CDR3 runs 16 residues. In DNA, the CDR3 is TGTGCCAGCAGTGAAGCGGGGCATAACGGCAATCAGCCCCAGCATTTT. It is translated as CASSEAGHNGNQPQHF.

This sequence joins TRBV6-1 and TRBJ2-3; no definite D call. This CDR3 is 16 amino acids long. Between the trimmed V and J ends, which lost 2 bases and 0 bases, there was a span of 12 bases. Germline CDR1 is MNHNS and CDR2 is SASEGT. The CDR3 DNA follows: TGTGCCAGCAGTGAATTTGGTCCCGCTAGCACAGATACGCAGTATTTT. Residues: CASSEFGPASTDTQYF.

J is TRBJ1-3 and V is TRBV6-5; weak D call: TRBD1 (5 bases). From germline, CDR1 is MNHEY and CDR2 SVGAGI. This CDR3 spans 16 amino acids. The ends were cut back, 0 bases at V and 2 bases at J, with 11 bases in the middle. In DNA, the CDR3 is TGTGCCAGCAGTTACTCGGGGCTCTCTACTGGAAACACCATATATTTT. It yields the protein CASSYSGLSTGNTIYF.

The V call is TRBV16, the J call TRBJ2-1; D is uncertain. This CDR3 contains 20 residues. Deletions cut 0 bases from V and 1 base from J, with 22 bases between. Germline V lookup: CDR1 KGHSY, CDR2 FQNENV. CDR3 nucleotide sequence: TGTGCCAGCAGCCAATCCTTCCGAGCCCTTTCCCCAAATTCCTACAATGAGCAGTTCTTC. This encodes CASSQSFRALSPNSYNEQFF.

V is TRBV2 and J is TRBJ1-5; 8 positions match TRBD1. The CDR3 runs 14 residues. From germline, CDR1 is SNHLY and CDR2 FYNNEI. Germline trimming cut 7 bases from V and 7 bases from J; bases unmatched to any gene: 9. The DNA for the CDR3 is TGTGCCAGCACGAAGGACAGGGAAGGCCAGCCCCAGCATTTT. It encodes CASTKDREGQPQHF.

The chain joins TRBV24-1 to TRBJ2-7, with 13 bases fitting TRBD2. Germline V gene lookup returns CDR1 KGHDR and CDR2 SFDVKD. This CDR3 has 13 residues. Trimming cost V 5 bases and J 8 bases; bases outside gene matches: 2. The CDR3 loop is CATSGTSGSQQYF. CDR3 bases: TGTGCCACCAGTGGGACTAGCGGGAGCCAGCAGTACTTC.

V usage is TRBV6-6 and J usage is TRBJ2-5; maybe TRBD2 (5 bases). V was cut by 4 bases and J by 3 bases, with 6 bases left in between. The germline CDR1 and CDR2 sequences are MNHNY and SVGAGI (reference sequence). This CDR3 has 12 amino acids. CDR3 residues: CASSSGKETQYF. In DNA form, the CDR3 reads TGTGCCAGCAGTTCCGGGAAAGAGACCCAGTACTTC.

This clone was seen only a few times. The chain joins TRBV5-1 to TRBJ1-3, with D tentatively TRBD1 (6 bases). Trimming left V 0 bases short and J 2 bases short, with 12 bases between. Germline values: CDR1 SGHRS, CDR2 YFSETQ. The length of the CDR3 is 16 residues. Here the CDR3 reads CASSLDGGPAGNTIYF. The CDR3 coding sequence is TGCGCCAGCAGCTTGGATGGGGGGCCTGCTGGAAACACCATATATTTT.

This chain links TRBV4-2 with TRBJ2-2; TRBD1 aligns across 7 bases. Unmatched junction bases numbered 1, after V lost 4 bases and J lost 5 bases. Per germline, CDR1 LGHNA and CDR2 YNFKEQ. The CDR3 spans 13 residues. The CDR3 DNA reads TGTGCCAGCAGCCCAGGGGGAACCGGGGAGCTGTTTTTT. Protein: CASSPGGTGELFF.

CDR3 loop: CASSQGGEVVYNEQFF. The CDR3 bases are TGTGCCAGCAGCCAAGGGGGGGAGGTTGTATACAATGAGCAGTTCTTC. V gene TRBV9 combines with J gene TRBJ2-1; D perhaps matches TRBD2 (7 bases). Trimming cost V 4 bases and J 4 bases, with 18 bases left between them. The germline gives CDR1 SGDLS, CDR2 YYNGEE. This CDR3 spans 16 amino acids.